Described below is a single T cell receptor beta chain sequence and its context. Its antigen remains unknown. After isolation, RNA underwent reverse transcription to generate cDNA as the sequencing template. Profiled with immunoSEQ multiplex PCR; TCRdb holds only in-frame clones, not every one. The sample records more than 12,000 clones, under 65% being singletons. The sample is drawn from a study of CD8+ T cells in alopecia areata. This CDR3 is 17 amino acids long. Deletions cut 4 bases from V and 7 bases from J, with 23 bases between. Germline V CDR1 and CDR2: SEHNR, FQNEAQ (reference sequence). Lesional scalp punch biopsies and peripheral blood came from alopecia areata patients. Whole-study results and caveats: Scalp data also include sequences from resident alphabeta T cells of normal skin. Relative to mice, TCR sharing across patients was less clear, a difference possibly HLA-related.

The chain recombines TRBV7-9 with TRBJ2-1, with D tentatively TRBD2 (5 bases). Sequencing used skin, obtained at week 0. This sequence originates from a human donor with alopecia areata. For the CDR3, the DNA is TGTGCCAGCAGCTCCCGCTGGACGGGATCTAGAGGGAATGAGCAGTTCTTC. Protein sequence: CASSSRWTGSRGNEQFF.